Listed below are T cell receptor beta chains from one sample, sequenced in a study of cytomegalovirus exposure and HLA in healthy donors. This table comes from immunoSEQ multiplex PCR, and its TCRdb copy is limited to in-frame clones, with some not included. The sample lists under 250,000 clones; roughly 79% were seen once. Sequenced input: PBMCs. The receptor source for this set is a man aged 25 to 45 in good health and CMV-seronegative. Both conserved end residues are part of each CDR3. The D gene is left open where the match is weak. Size is stated for part of the rows, as once, few or many counts, or as a class when the clone is expanded.

d_call,v_call,j_call,clone_size,cdr3_nt,cdr3_aa
.,TRBV19,TRBJ1-1,.,TGTGCCAGCAGGACAGCTCCGGGAGGTTACACTGAAGCTTTCTTT,CASRTAPGGYTEAFF
TRBD2,TRBV18,TRBJ2-3,.,TGTGCCAGCTCCCTAGGACTAGCGGGCACAGATACGCAGTATTTT,CASSLGLAGTDTQYF
.,TRBV5-4,TRBJ2-7,.,TGTGCCAGCAGCTTCGGGTACGAGCAGTACTTC,CASSFGYEQYF
.,TRBV13,TRBJ1-3,.,TGTGCCAGCAGTAGAGACAGATTCTCTGGAAACACCATATATTTT,CASSRDRFSGNTIYF
TRBD2,TRBV6-6,TRBJ2-7,.,TGTGCCAGCAGTCTTGCGGGAGTAGGAAACGAGCAGTACTTC,CASSLAGVGNEQYF
TRBD1,TRBV28,TRBJ1-5,.,TGTGCCAGCAGTTCTCCCGGACAGGGGTTATATAGCAATCAGCCCCAGCATTTT,CASSSPGQGLYSNQPQHF
.,TRBV29-1,TRBJ2-1,.,TGCAGCGTTCCTTCTAGACAGAGAACTTTGTACAATGAGCAGTTCTTC,CSVPSRQRTLYNEQFF
.,TRBV10-3,TRBJ2-5,.,TGTGCCATCAGTGCAAGGGCAGCGGGAGAGACCCAGTACTTC,CAISARAAGETQYF
.,TRBV4-1,TRBJ2-1,.,TGCGCCAGCAGCCCCCCCCCGTCCTACAATGAGCAGTTCTTC,CASSPPPSYNEQFF
TRBD2,TRBV7-3,TRBJ2-1,.,TGTGCCAGCAGCTCCCGGCCCACTAGCGGGGGCCAAGTCAATGAGCAGTTCTTC,CASSSRPTSGGQVNEQFF
.,TRBV13,TRBJ1-1,few,TGTGCCAGCAGCCTCGAGATGAACACTGAAGCTTTCTTT,CASSLEMNTEAFF
TRBD1,TRBV27,TRBJ1-5,.,TGTGCCAGCAGTTTAGAGGGGACAGTTTTGAGCAATCAGCCCCAGCATTTT,CASSLEGTVLSNQPQHF
.,TRBV28,TRBJ2-7,.,TGTGCCAGCAGTTTATTCGGCAGGGTCCTCCCCGAGCAGTACTTC,CASSLFGRVLPEQYF
.,TRBV27,TRBJ2-7,.,TGTGCCAGCAGCCGGACAAGTCGCTACGAGCAGTACTTC,CASSRTSRYEQYF
.,TRBV28,TRBJ1-1,.,TGTGCCAGCATCTCCGGAGGGAACACTGAAGCTTTCTTT,CASISGGNTEAFF
TRBD1,TRBV28,TRBJ1-1,.,TGTGCCAGCAGTTTCCGGGGACAGGGGGTTATAAACACTGAAGCTTTCTTT,CASSFRGQGVINTEAFF
.,TRBV7-9,TRBJ2-3,.,TGTGCCAGCAGCCCCACAGGGTACGGGGCCCGCACAGATACGCAGTATTTT,CASSPTGYGARTDTQYF
.,TRBV4-1,TRBJ2-3,few,TGCGCCAGCAGCCAAGAACCAGATTCGTACACAGATACGCAGTATTTT,CASSQEPDSYTDTQYF
TRBD1,TRBV27,TRBJ2-3,once,TGTGCCAGCAGGAGCAGGGGGACAGATACGCAGTATTTT,CASRSRGTDTQYF
TRBD2,TRBV27,TRBJ2-7,.,TGTGCCAGCAGTTTATCCCCCTCCGGGACTAGACACGAGCAGTACTTC,CASSLSPSGTRHEQYF
TRBD2,TRBV11-1,TRBJ2-7,.,TGTGCCAGCAGCAGACTAGCGGGGGACTACGAGCAGTACTTC,CASSRLAGDYEQYF
TRBD1,TRBV6-4,TRBJ1-2,.,TGTGCCAGCAGTGCCACGGGACAGGCAGTTTATGGCTACACCTTC,CASSATGQAVYGYTF
.,TRBV6-6,TRBJ2-3,.,TGTGCCAGCAGTTACCGTAGCACAGATACGCAGTATTTT,CASSYRSTDTQYF
.,TRBV27,TRBJ2-5,.,TGTGCCAGCAGCCCGTCGTGGGGAGAAGAGACCCAGTACTTC,CASSPSWGEETQYF
TRBD2,TRBV10-3,TRBJ2-7,.,TGTGCCATCAGTGAAGAACTAGCGGGAACCTACGAGCAGTACTTC,CAISEELAGTYEQYF
.,TRBV5-4,TRBJ2-2,.,TGTGCCAGCAGCTTGCCTTTAACCGGGGAGCTGTTTTTT,CASSLPLTGELFF
TRBD1,TRBV9,TRBJ2-4,.,TGTGCCAGCAGCGTAGACGAGACAGGGGTCAACATTCAGTACTTC,CASSVDETGVNIQYF
.,TRBV5-4,TRBJ1-1,once,TGTGCCAGCAGCTTGGTCCGGGGGATGAACACTGAAGCTTTCTTT,CASSLVRGMNTEAFF
.,TRBV30,TRBJ2-5,.,TGTGCCTGGGGTTTGACTAGTGAGGCCCAGTACTTC,CAWGLTSEAQYF
.,TRBV5-1,TRBJ2-2,.,TGCGCCAGCAGCCCCCCGATGGGACTCGCGAACACCGGGGAGCTGTTTTTT,CASSPPMGLANTGELFF
TRBD1,TRBV6-1,TRBJ2-7,few,TGTGCCAGCAGAGACAGGGGCTACGAGCAGTACTTC,CASRDRGYEQYF
.,TRBV7-9,TRBJ1-4,.,TGTGCCAGCACCCCGGTGCCCGAGGGAAAACTGTTTTTT,CASTPVPEGKLFF
.,TRBV18,TRBJ2-3,.,TGTGCCAGCTCACCTAACGGGGGGCGAGGCACAGATACGCAGTATTTT,CASSPNGGRGTDTQYF
.,TRBV6-6,TRBJ2-5,.,TGTGCCAGTCGGGGAACCCAAGAGACCCAGTACTTC,CASRGTQETQYF
TRBD2,TRBV6-5,TRBJ2-1,.,TGTGCCAGCACCATGACTAGCGGGAGTTGGAATGAGCAGTTCTTC,CASTMTSGSWNEQFF
.,TRBV5-1,TRBJ1-3,few,TGCGCCAGCAGACCACAGGGTGAGGGAAACACCATATATTTT,CASRPQGEGNTIYF
.,TRBV28,TRBJ2-1,.,TGTGCCAGCAAGGCCCCTGGCGGGTTCAATGAGCAGTTCTTC,CASKAPGGFNEQFF
.,TRBV5-4,TRBJ2-2,.,TGTGCCAGCAGCTTTACAGGGAACACCGGGGAGCTGTTTTTT,CASSFTGNTGELFF
TRBD1,TRBV11-3,TRBJ2-1,once,TGTGCCAGCAGCACCCACAGGGGACCTCAGTTCTTC,CASSTHRGPQFF
.,TRBV6-5,TRBJ1-1,.,TGTGCCAGCAGTTACTCGATATTCGGGGGGACTGAAGCTTTCTTT,CASSYSIFGGTEAFF
.,TRBV5-8,TRBJ1-2,.,TGTGCCAGCTCCCTCAGTGCAGTTGGCTATGGCTACACCTTC,CASSLSAVGYGYTF
.,TRBV4-1,TRBJ2-3,.,TGCGCCAGCAGCCAAGAAGGACAACCTAGCACAGATACGCAGTATTTT,CASSQEGQPSTDTQYF